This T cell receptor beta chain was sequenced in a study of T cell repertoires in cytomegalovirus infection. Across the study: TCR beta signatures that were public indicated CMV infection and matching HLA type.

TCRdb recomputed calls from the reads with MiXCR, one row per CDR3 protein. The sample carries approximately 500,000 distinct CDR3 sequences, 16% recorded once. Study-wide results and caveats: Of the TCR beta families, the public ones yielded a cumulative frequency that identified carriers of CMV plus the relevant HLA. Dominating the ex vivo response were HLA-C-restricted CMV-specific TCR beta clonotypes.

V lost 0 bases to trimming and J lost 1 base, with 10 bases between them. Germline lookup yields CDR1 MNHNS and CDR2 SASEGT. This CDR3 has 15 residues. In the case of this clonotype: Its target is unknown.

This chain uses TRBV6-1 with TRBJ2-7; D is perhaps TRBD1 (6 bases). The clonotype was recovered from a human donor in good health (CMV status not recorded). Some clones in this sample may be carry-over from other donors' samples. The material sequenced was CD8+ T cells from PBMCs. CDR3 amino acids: CASSEALRGSYEQYF. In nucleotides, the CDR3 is TGTGCCAGCAGTGAAGCGCTGAGGGGGTCCTACGAGCAGTACTTC.